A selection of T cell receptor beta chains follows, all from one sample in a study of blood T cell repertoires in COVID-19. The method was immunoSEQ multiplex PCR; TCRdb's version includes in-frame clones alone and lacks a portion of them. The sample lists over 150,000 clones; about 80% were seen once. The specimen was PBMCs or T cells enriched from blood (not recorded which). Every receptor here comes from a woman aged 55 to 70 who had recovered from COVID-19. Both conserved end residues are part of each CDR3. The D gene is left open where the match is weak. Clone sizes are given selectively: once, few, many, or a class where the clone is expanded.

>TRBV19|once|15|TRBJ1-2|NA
TGTGCCAGTAGTATCAGTTACGTTTCTAACTATGGCTACACCTTC
CASSISYVSNYGYTF
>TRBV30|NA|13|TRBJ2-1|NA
TGTGCCTGGAGTCTGGGCGGGGCCAATGAGCAGTTCTTC
CAWSLGGANEQFF
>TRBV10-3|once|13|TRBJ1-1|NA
TGTGCCATCAGTGAGGCGGGAGGCACTGAAGCTTTCTTT
CAISEAGGTEAFF
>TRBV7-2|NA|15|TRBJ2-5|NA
TGTGCCAGCAGCTGGGGGGACGGGGCCGGAGAGACCCAGTACTTC
CASSWGDGAGETQYF
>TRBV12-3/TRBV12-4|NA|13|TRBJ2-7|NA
TGTGCCAGCAGTTTTGGGCGGGGTGGCGAGCAGTACTTC
CASSFGRGGEQYF
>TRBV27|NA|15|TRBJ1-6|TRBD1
TGTGCCAGCAGTTCATCCGGGACAGCCGGTTCACCCCTCCACTTT
CASSSSGTAGSPLHF
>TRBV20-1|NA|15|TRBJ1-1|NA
TGCAGTGCTAGTAGCCCGGGTCGGATGAACACTGAAGCTTTCTTT
CSASSPGRMNTEAFF
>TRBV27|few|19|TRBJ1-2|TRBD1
TGTGCCAGCAGTTTAGTCCCCGGGACAGGGGCCCAAGCTAACTATGGCTACACCTTC
CASSLVPGTGAQANYGYTF
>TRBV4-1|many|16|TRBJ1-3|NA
TGCGCCAGCAGCCAAGATGACAGGCTCAGTGGAAACACCATATATTTT
CASSQDDRLSGNTIYF
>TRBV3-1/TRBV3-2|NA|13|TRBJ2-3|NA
TGTGCCAGCAGCCAAGCCCGGGACTTAGTTAGGTATTTT
CASSQARDLVRYF
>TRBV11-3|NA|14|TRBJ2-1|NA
TGTGCCAGCAGCTTAGGGGCAACATACAATGAGCAGTTCTTC
CASSLGATYNEQFF
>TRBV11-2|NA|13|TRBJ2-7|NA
TGTGCCAGCAGCTTAGATCTCGGAGCCGAGCAGTACTTC
CASSLDLGAEQYF